The 13 T cell receptor beta chains listed next were all sequenced from one sample in a study of blood T cells in healthy people across ages. PCR was performed a second time for about 7 to 12 cycles using a sample-barcoded 5' primer and a J-beta primer mix. MiXCR, applied by TCRdb to the 5' RACE reads, yields one record per CDR3 protein. The table has around 870,000 distinct CDR3 sequences, more than 25% seen once. Sample: blood. These TCRs come from a woman older than 75 in good health.

This clonotype was found many times. The rearrangement uses TRBV24-1 and TRBJ2-3; 11 bases line up with TRBD1. Germline CDR1 reads KGHDR; CDR2 reads SFDVKD. The ends lost 0 bases at V and 0 bases at J; junction bases unmatched: 4. CDR3 length equals 18 residues. CDR3 nucleotides: TGTGCCACCAGTGATTTGATAGGGACAGGGGGTAGCACAGATACGCAGTATTTT. Residues: CATSDLIGTGGSTDTQYF.

This chain links TRBV6-5 with TRBJ2-7; 10 positions agree with TRBD1. The germline gives CDR1 MNHEY, CDR2 SVGAGI. V lost 1 base and J lost 7; bases outside the gene matches: 4. The CDR3 runs to 14 residues. The CDR3 nucleotides are TGTGCCAGCAGTTACTTGGGACAGGGGATGGAGCAGTACTTC. Its translation is CASSYLGQGMEQYF.

The chain links TRBV7-2 to TRBJ2-3; 8 bases line up with TRBD2. This CDR3 has 16 residues. Germline V gene lookup returns CDR1 SGHTA and CDR2 FQGNSA. J lost 4 bases, V lost 1 base, and 7 bases had no gene match. The CDR3 is CASSLVGGRSADTQYF. CDR3 nucleotide sequence: TGTGCCAGCAGCTTAGTAGGCGGGAGGTCGGCAGATACGCAGTATTTT.

This clonotype was seen a few times. A much more abundant neighbour one base away suggests this may be a read error. The chain recombines TRBV12-3 or TRBV12-4 with TRBJ2-5; TRBD2 matches at 7 bases. There are 14 residues in the CDR3. V lost 5 bases, J lost 11 bases, and 14 bases stayed unmatched. CDR3 sequence reads: CASSPLGGGNEQYF. The CDR3 DNA sequence: TGTGCCAGCAGTCCCTTGGGGGGGGGGAATGAGCAGTACTTC.

The rearrangement links TRBV5-1 to TRBJ2-2, with D unclear. The CDR3 is made up of 14 amino acids. Trimming stripped 1 base from V and 5 bases from J, with 9 bases between. Germline values: CDR1 SGHRS, CDR2 YFSETQ. CDR3 residues: CASSLNGFTGELFF. The CDR3 region has the DNA TGCGCCAGCAGCTTGAATGGATTTACCGGGGAGCTGTTTTTT.

The gene calls are TRBV7-2 and TRBJ1-5, with D uncertain. Looked up from germline, CDR1 is SGHTA and CDR2 is FQGNSA. V was shortened by 1 base and J by 1 base, with 5 bases between the two germline ends. The CDR3 spans 14 residues. The CDR3 sequence is CASSLDKSNQPQHF. As DNA, the CDR3 is TGTGCCAGCAGCTTAGACAAAAGCAATCAGCCCCAGCATTTT.

There are many counts of this clonotype. V gene TRBV6-2 or TRBV6-3 combines with J gene TRBJ2-5; D is undetermined. The CDR3 totals 12 residues. With 7 bases removed from V and 1 base from J, the gap between germline ends came to 7 bases. CDR1 and CDR2 from the germline V gene are MNHEY and SVGEGT. Here the CDR3 reads CASTEFQETQYF. The CDR3, as DNA: TGTGCCAGCACGGAGTTCCAAGAGACCCAGTACTTC.

This clonotype was found many times. The chain links TRBV6-5 to TRBJ1-2; D remains ambiguous. The CDR3 contains 14 residues. The V gene lost 6 bases and the J gene lost 4 bases, with 15 bases spanning the gap. Germline CDR1 reads MNHEY; CDR2 reads SVGAGI. The CDR3 loop reads CASRRTDDSYGYTF. For the CDR3, the DNA is TGTGCCAGCAGGCGGACTGATGATTCCTATGGCTACACCTTC.

This clonotype was detected a few times. The chain has TRBV7-9 and TRBJ1-2; TRBD1 matches at 10 bases. The trim removed 6 bases at V and 4 bases at J, leaving 14 bases unmatched. The CDR3 is made up of 17 amino acids. Germline V gene lookup returns CDR1 SEHNR and CDR2 FQNEAQ (reference sequence). CDR3 nucleotide sequence: TGTGCCAGCAGTCCACCGGGACAGGGGCTTCTAGGCTATGGCTACACCTTC. Translated: CASSPPGQGLLGYGYTF.

This chain connects TRBV7-2 to TRBJ2-1; possibly TRBD2 for D (5 bases). Trimming pared 6 bases from V and 7 bases from J, leaving 10 bases between. This CDR3 comprises 12 residues. CDR1 and CDR2 from the germline V gene are SGHTA and FQGNSA. For the CDR3, the DNA is TGTGCCAGCAGGCGGGCGGAAAATGAGCAGTTCTTC. Translated: CASRRAENEQFF.

J is TRBJ2-5 and V is TRBV18, with TRBD1 matching 7 bases. CDR3 length: 16 amino acids. Germline-derived CDR1 and CDR2 are KGHSH and LQKENI. V shed 2 bases, J shed 11 bases, and the junction held 17 bases outside the gene matches. The chain's CDR3 is CASSPNEAGGSNEQYF. As DNA, the CDR3 is TGTGCCAGCTCACCAAACGAGGCAGGGGGTAGCAATGAGCAGTACTTC.

As for this clonotype: Just one base apart from a much larger clone, this may be a read error. The chain has TRBV12-3 or TRBV12-4 and TRBJ2-1, with a tentative D call TRBD2 (7 bases). The CDR3 sequence is 14 residues long. V was pared by 6 bases and J by 7 bases, with 16 bases between. For the CDR3, the DNA is TGTGCCAGCAGGGTAGTGGGGGGGCCGAATGAGCAGTTCTTC. Protein product: CASRVVGGPNEQFF.

This clonotype appeared many times. This chain uses TRBV7-2 with TRBJ2-7; D possibly corresponds to TRBD2 (5 bases). V was clipped by 4 bases and J by 0 bases, with 10 bases between them. Looked up from germline, CDR1 is SGHTA and CDR2 is FQGNSA. The CDR3 runs to 14 residues. CDR3 protein: CASSSRTFSYEQYF. The DNA of the CDR3 is TGTGCCAGCAGCTCTCGGACTTTCTCCTACGAGCAGTACTTC.